This TCR beta chain was observed in a study of cytomegalovirus exposure and HLA in healthy donors. V was pared by 7 bases and J by 5 bases, with 14 bases between. The V gene's germline CDR1 is SNHLY and CDR2 FYNNEI. The CDR3 is made up of 13 amino acids. Primers for the PCR totalled 60 Vbeta and 13 Jbeta. Profiled with immunoSEQ multiplex PCR; TCRdb holds only in-frame clones, not every one. The sample lists under 200,000 clones; 79% were seen once. The TCR was taken from a woman between 40 and 55 years old in good health and CMV-seronegative. What was sequenced was PBMCs. The genes are TRBV2 and TRBJ1-2; D perhaps matches TRBD1 (6 bases). The CDR3 loop is CASKFGQSYGYTF. CDR3 bases: TGTGCCAGCAAGTTCGGACAGTCGTATGGCTACACCTTC.